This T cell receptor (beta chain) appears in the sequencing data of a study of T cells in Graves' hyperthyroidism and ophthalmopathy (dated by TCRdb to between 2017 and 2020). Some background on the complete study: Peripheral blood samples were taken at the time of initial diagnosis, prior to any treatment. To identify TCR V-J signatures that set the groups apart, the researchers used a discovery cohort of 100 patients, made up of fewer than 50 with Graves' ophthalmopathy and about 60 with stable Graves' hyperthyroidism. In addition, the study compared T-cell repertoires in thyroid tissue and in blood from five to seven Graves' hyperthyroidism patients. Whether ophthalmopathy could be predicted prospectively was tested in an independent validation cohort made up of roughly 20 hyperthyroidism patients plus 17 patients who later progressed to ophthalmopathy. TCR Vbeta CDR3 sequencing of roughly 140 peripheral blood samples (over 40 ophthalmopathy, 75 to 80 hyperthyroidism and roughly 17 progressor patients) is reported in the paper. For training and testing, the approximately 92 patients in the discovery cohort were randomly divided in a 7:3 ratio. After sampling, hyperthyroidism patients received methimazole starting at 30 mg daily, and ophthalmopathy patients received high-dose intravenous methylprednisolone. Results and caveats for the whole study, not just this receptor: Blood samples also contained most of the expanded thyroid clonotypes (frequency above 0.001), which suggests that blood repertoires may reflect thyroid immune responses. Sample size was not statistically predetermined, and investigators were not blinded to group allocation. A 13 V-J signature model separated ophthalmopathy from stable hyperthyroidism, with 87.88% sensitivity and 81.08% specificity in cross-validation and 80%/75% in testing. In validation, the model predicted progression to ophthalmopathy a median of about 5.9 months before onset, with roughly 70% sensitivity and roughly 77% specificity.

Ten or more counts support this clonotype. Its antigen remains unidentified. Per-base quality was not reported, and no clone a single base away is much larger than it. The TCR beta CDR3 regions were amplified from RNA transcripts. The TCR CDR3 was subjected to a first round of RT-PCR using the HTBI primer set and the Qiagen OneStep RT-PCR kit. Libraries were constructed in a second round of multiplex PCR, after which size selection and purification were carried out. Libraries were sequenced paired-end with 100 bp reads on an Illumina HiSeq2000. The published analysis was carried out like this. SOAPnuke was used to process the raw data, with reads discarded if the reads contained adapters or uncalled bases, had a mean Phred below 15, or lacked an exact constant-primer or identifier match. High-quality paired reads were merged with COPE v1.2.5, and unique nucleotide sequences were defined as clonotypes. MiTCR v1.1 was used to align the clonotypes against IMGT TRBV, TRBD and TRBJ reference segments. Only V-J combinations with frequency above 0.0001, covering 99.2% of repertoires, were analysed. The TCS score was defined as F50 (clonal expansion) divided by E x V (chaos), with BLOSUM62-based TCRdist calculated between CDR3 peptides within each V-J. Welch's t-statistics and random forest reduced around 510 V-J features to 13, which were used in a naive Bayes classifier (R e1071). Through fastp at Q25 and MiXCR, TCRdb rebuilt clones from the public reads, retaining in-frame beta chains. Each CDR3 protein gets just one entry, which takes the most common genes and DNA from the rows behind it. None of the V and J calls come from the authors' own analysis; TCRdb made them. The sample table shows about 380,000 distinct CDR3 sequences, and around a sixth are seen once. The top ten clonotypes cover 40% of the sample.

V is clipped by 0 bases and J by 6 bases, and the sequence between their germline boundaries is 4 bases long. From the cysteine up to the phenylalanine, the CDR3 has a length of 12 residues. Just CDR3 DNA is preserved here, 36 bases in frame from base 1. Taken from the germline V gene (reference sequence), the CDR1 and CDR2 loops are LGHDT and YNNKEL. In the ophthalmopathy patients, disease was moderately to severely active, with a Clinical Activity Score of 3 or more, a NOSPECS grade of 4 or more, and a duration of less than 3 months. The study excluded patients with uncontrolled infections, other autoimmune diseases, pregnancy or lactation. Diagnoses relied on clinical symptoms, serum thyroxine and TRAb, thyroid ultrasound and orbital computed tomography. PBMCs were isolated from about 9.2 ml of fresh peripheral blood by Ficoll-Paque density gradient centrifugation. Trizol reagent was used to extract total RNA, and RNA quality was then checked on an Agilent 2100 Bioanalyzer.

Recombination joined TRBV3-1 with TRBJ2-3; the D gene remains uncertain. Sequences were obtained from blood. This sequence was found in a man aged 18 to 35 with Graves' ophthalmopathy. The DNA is TGTGCCAGCAGCCAAGATTTGGATACGCAGTATTTT. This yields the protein CASSQDLDTQYF.